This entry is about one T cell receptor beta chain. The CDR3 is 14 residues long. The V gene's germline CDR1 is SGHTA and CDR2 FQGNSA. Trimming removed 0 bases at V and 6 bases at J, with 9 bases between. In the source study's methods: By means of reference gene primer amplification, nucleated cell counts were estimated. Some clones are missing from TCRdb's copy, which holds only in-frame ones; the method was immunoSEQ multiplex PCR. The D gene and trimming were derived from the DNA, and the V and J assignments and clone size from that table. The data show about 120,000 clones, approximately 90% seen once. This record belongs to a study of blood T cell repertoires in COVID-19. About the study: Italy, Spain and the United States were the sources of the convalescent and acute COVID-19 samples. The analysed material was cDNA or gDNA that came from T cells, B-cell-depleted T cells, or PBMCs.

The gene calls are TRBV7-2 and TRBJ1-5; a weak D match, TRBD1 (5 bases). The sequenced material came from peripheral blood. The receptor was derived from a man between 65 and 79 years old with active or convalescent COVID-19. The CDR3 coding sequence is TGTGCCAGCAGCTTAGCGGGGGGGAGTCAGCCCCAGCATTTT. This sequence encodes CASSLAGGSQPQHF.